This TCR beta chain stems from a study of blood T cell repertoires in COVID-19. Some clones are missing from TCRdb's copy, which holds only in-frame ones; the method was immunoSEQ multiplex PCR. The repertoire includes approximately 210,000 clones, 87% of them detected once, and approximately 2.4% sits in the top ten. This clone occurred a few times. Two negative PCRs, clearance, or symptom resolution characterized the recovered Cohort 3 donors. The source of this sequence is a woman aged 25 to 39 who had recovered from COVID-19. Material: PBMCs or T cells enriched from blood (not recorded which).

The CDR3 bases are TGCAGCGTTCCCGCTAGGGGAGGGAATGAGCAGTTCTTC. Translating gives CSVPARGGNEQFF. The chain joins TRBV29-1 to TRBJ2-1; 7 bases line up with TRBD2. Germline trimming cut 5 bases from V and 7 bases from J; bases unmatched to any gene: 8. CDR1 and CDR2 (germline): SQVTM, ANQGSEA. The CDR3 length is 13 residues.